The 8 T cell receptor beta chains below were found in one sample sequenced in a study of blood T cell repertoires in COVID-19. This table comes from immunoSEQ multiplex PCR, and its TCRdb copy is limited to in-frame clones, with some not included. The sample carries 150,000 to 200,000 clones, around four fifths recorded once. Sample: peripheral blood. These TCRs come from a man between 65 and 85 years old with acute or convalescent COVID-19.

The rearrangement uses TRBV6-5 and TRBJ2-7; 7 bases align to TRBD1. The germline gives CDR1 MNHEY, CDR2 SVGAGI. This CDR3 contains 14 residues. Losses at the gene ends were 3 bases for V and 4 bases for J; bases not matched to a gene: 6. The CDR3 spells CASSYPGGDYEQYF. As DNA, the CDR3 is TGTGCCAGCAGTTATCCAGGGGGAGATTACGAGCAGTACTTC.

This clone has only one observation. The V call is TRBV10-2, the J call TRBJ1-5; 8 positions agree with TRBD1. The CDR3 is 15 amino acids. Germline V lookup: CDR1 WSHSY, CDR2 SAAADI. The V segment lost 6 bases and the J segment 1 base; nucleotides outside the gene matches: 5. CDR3 DNA sequence: TGCGCCAGCAGAGGGACAGGCGTGAGCAATCAGCCCCAGCATTTT. This encodes CASRGTGVSNQPQHF.

For the CDR3, the DNA is TGCGCCAGCAGCCAGACGGGAGCGGGACAGGGGCCCGTCTCCTATAATTCACCCCTCCACTTT. Protein: CASSQTGAGQGPVSYNSPLHF. J is TRBJ1-6 and V is TRBV4-1; 10 nucleotides align to TRBD1. CDR3 length equals 21 residues. The V gene's germline CDR1 is MGHRA and CDR2 YSYEKL. Trimming cost V 3 bases and J 0 bases; bases outside gene matches: 14.

This clone was seen a few times. The genes are TRBV6-6 and TRBJ2-6, with 11 bases aligning to TRBD2. The CDR3 has 18 amino acids. V gave up 5 bases and J gave up 4 bases; unmatched junction bases: 10. Germline V gene lookup returns CDR1 MNHNY and CDR2 SVGAGI (reference sequence). CDR3 sequence (DNA): TGTGCCAGCAGTCGCGGACTAGCGGGTCCCATGGGGGCCAACGTCCTGACTTTC. Its protein is CASSRGLAGPMGANVLTF.

The chain employs TRBV10-3 and TRBJ1-5, with a weak D call TRBD1 (5 bases). Germline loops: CDR1 ENHRY, CDR2 SYGVKD. CDR3 size: 13 residues. Trimming removed 4 bases at V and 3 bases at J, with 7 bases between. The CDR3 sequence is CAISAGSNQPQHF. CDR3 nucleotides: TGTGCCATCAGTGCAGGGTCCAATCAGCCCCAGCATTTT.

The sample holds a few counts of this clone. The chain is built from TRBV4-2 and TRBJ2-2; the D is unclear. The V gene lost 5 bases and the J gene lost 2 bases, with 6 bases spanning the gap. The CDR3 loop spans 13 amino acids. Germline V lookup: CDR1 LGHNA, CDR2 YNFKEQ. The chain's CDR3 is CASSISNTGELFF. DNA for the CDR3: TGTGCCAGCAGCATAAGCAACACCGGGGAGCTGTTTTTT.

This chain links TRBV7-2 with TRBJ2-5; TRBD1 agrees at 8 bases. Germline loops: CDR1 SGHTA, CDR2 FQGNSA. J gave up 5 bases and V 4 bases, and 6 bases lay outside the gene matches. This CDR3 has 14 residues. The CDR3: CASSSGQGRETQYF. The CDR3 DNA is TGTGCCAGCAGCTCCGGACAGGGTAGGGAGACCCAGTACTTC. Supplemented by reference TRBV7-2 and TRBJ2-5, the full variable domain reads GAGVSQSPSNKVTEKGKDVELRCDPISGHTALYWYRQSLGQGLEFLIYFQGNSAPDKSGLPSDRFSAERTGGSVSTLTIQRTQQEDSAVYLCASSSGQGRETQYFGPGTRLLVL.

The chain links TRBV2 to TRBJ1-3; unclear D gene. Germline V gives CDR1 SNHLY, CDR2 FYNNEI. The CDR3 has 15 amino acids. V gave up 1 base and J gave up 1 base, with 8 bases separating them. CDR3 loop: CASSEVRSSGNTIYF. DNA of the CDR3: TGTGCCAGCAGTGAAGTTCGGAGTTCTGGAAACACCATATATTTT.